The clone carrying this TCR beta chain showed up just a few times. No fewer than 5.5 micrograms of total RNA were isolated from every sample. This entry is derived from a study of blood T cells in healthy people across ages. Sample-barcoded 5' priming and a J-beta primer mix drove a second PCR of 7 to 11 cycles. Each CDR3 protein gets one entry after TCRdb re-called the 5' RACE reads with MiXCR. The data contain just over 800,000 distinct CDR3 sequences, roughly 60% of them seen just once; the ten biggest clones take up 25% to 35%. The sequenced sample consisted of blood. The TCR originated in a man between 25 and 39 years old in good health.

CDR3 DNA: TGTGCCAGCAGCTTAGCGAGTCAGGGCTACGAGCAGTACTTC. Translated: CASSLASQGYEQYF. V is TRBV7-9 and J is TRBJ2-7, with D perhaps TRBD1 (5 bases). V was shortened by 0 bases and J by 3 bases, with 9 bases between the two germline ends. This CDR3 has 14 residues. Germline assignment: CDR1 SEHNR and CDR2 FQNEAQ (reference sequence).